Below are 19 T cell receptor beta chains sequenced from a single sample in a study of regulatory and conventional T cells in RAG deficiency. Conventional CD4+ T cells were sorted from blood as CD25-low CD127-high cells. Method: immunoSEQ multiplex PCR; TCRdb's copy keeps in-frame clones and lacks some. The data show about 30,000 clones, 90% to 97% seen once. Another study also made use of these data, one on regulatory T cells. In that study: Amplification used 52 TRBV primers and 13 TRBJ primers.

The sample consisted of CD25- CD4+ T cells sorted from blood. Receptors were obtained from a human donor in good health.

V and J are TRBV2 and TRBJ2-3, with a tentative D call TRBD2 (6 bases). V dropped 3 bases and J dropped 0 bases, with 10 bases sitting between them. Germline CDR1 and CDR2: SNHLY and FYNNEI. The CDR3 sequence is 15 residues long. CDR3 DNA: TGTGCCAGCAGTGATGGGGGGACTAGCACAGATACGCAGTATTTT. Protein product: CASSDGGTSTDTQYF.

The rearrangement joins TRBV5-1 to TRBJ2-5; no definite D call. Gene TRBJ2-7 matches the end of the DNA better, so the J call may be wrong. Germline-derived CDR1 and CDR2 are SGHRS and YFSETQ. The CDR3 length is 13 residues. The CDR3 loop reads CASSLGLIYEQYF. The CDR3 bases are TGCGCCAGCAGCTTGGGACTGATCTACGAGCAGTACTTC.

The rearrangement uses TRBV27 and TRBJ2-7, with D perhaps matching TRBD1 (7 bases). Germline assignment: CDR1 MNHEY and CDR2 SMNVEV (reference sequence). This CDR3 comprises 18 residues. V lost 2 bases, J lost 2 bases, and 22 bases lay in between. The CDR3 sequence: CASSLAFPARGDTYEQYF. CDR3 coding DNA: TGTGCCAGCAGTTTAGCCTTCCCCGCCAGGGGGGATACCTACGAGCAGTACTTC.

Worth noting for this clone: Germline is not matched at one junction end, which may reflect a read error. The same CDR3 is also encoded by other DNA sequences in this sample. The chain joins TRBV2 to TRBJ2-5, with 7 positions matching TRBD2. This CDR3 contains 13 residues. Germline values: CDR1 SNHLY, CDR2 FYNNEI. The CDR3 protein is CASHKPIAGRGDF. The CDR3 DNA is TGTGCCAGCCATAAACCTATTGCGGGACGGGGGGACTTC.

The chain links TRBV2 to TRBJ1-1; 7 positions agree with TRBD1. The CDR3 runs 14 residues. Germline lookup yields CDR1 SNHLY and CDR2 FYNNEI. V lost 7 bases to trimming and J lost 5 bases; unmatched junction nucleotides: 10. CDR3 residues: CASTVDRSETEAFF. For the CDR3, the DNA is TGTGCCAGCACCGTGGACAGGAGTGAAACTGAAGCTTTCTTT.

The rearrangement joins TRBV5-6 to TRBJ2-5; D unclear. The germline V and J ends were trimmed by 4 bases and 5 bases, with 15 bases remaining between them. The germline V gene encodes CDR1 SGHDT and CDR2 YYEEEE. This CDR3 is built from 14 residues. The DNA for the CDR3 is TGTGCCAGCAGCCCCTGGAACAGCTGGGAGACCCAGTACTTC. This gives the protein CASSPWNSWETQYF.

J is TRBJ2-7 and V is TRBV18; maybe TRBD2 (6 bases). The germline CDR1 and CDR2 sequences are KGHSH and LQKENI. Trimming stripped 3 bases from V and 3 bases from J, with 12 bases between. The CDR3 runs 14 residues. CDR3 protein: CASSPNRDFYEQYF. DNA for the CDR3: TGTGCCAGCTCACCTAACCGGGACTTCTACGAGCAGTACTTC.

The CDR3 nucleotides read TGTGCCAGCAGCCCCAGCCAGGGGACGCCCTACGAGCAGTACTTC. It translates to CASSPSQGTPYEQYF. The chain carries TRBV4-2 and TRBJ2-7; D possibly corresponds to TRBD1 (6 bases). CDR3 length: 15 residues. V shed 4 bases and J shed 2 bases, with 15 bases lying between them. Germline values: CDR1 LGHNA, CDR2 YNFKEQ.

The chain has TRBV7-2 and TRBJ2-3; D is undetermined. This CDR3 is built from 12 residues. The germline gives CDR1 SGHTA, CDR2 FQGNSA. The V end was cut by 5 bases, the J end by 2 bases, with 5 bases between. CDR3: CASSPHTDTQYF. Written as DNA, the CDR3 is TGTGCCAGCAGCCCCCACACAGATACGCAGTATTTT.

This chain uses TRBV7-2 with TRBJ2-2; TRBD1 is a possible D gene (6 bases). V was clipped by 2 bases and J by 4 bases, with 14 bases between them. Germline values: CDR1 SGHTA, CDR2 FQGNSA. The CDR3 length is 16 residues. The CDR3 DNA follows: TGTGCCAGCAGCTTAAGGGTGGTAGGGGGCACCGGGGAGCTGTTTTTT. It encodes CASSLRVVGGTGELFF. Full variable domain (missing parts from reference TRBV7-2 and TRBJ2-2): GAGVSQSPSNKVTEKGKDVELRCDPISGHTALYWYRQSLGQGLEFLIYFQGNSAPDKSGLPSDRFSAERTGGSVSTLTIQRTQQEDSAVYLCASSLRVVGGTGELFFGEGSRLTVL.

The J gene is TRBJ1-5, the V gene TRBV30; tentatively, D is TRBD1 (5 bases). The germline gives CDR1 GTSNPN, CDR2 SVGIG (reference sequence). The CDR3 is 15 amino acids. Trimming cost V 5 bases and J 1 base, with 15 bases left between them. The CDR3 is CAWAIGGLSNQPQHF. In nucleotides, the CDR3 is TGTGCCTGGGCTATCGGGGGGTTAAGCAATCAGCCCCAGCATTTT.

This chain uses TRBV5-1 with TRBJ2-5, with D possibly TRBD2 on 6 matching bases. TRBJ2-7 explains the end of the DNA better; the J call may be wrong. The CDR3 runs to 15 residues. Germline CDR1 reads SGHRS; CDR2 reads YFSETQ. The CDR3 is CASSGTGSVSYEQYF. Written as DNA, the CDR3 is TGCGCCAGCAGCGGGACCGGGAGCGTATCCTACGAGCAGTACTTC.

This chain links TRBV11-2 with TRBJ1-5; D is unclear. The V gene lost 7 bases and the J gene lost 4 bases, with 8 bases spanning the gap. The germline CDR1 and CDR2 sequences are SGHAT and FQNNGV. CDR3 length: 12 amino acids. The CDR3: CASTKRNQPQHF. The CDR3 DNA sequence: TGTGCCAGCACCAAACGGAATCAGCCCCAGCATTTT.

V usage is TRBV28 and J usage is TRBJ1-2; 7 nucleotides line up with TRBD1. Germline V gene lookup returns CDR1 MDHEN and CDR2 SYDVKM. The junction had 5 bases not matched to a gene; V was cut back by 3 bases and J by 4 bases. This CDR3 region has 14 residues. The CDR3 sequence: CASSFADRFYGYTF. As DNA, the CDR3 is TGTGCCAGCAGTTTTGCGGACAGGTTCTATGGCTACACCTTC.

The DNA for the CDR3 is TGTGCCAGCAGTGGCTCGAAATGGCTAGCGGGAGAGGCCGGGGAGCTGTTTTTT. Protein: CASSGSKWLAGEAGELFF. The chain is built from TRBV6-4 and TRBJ2-2; TRBD2 aligns across 10 bases. The CDR3 loop spans 18 amino acids. V gave up 4 bases and J gave up 6 bases; unmatched junction bases: 14. The germline V gene has CDR1 MRHNA and CDR2 SNTAGT.

The chain employs TRBV19 and TRBJ2-7; TRBD2 agrees at 7 bases. This CDR3 spans 15 amino acids. V shed 4 bases, J shed 3 bases, and the junction held 9 bases outside the gene matches. The germline V gene has CDR1 LNHDA and CDR2 SQIVND (reference sequence). The CDR3 spells CASSNPASGDYEQYF. The CDR3 bases are TGTGCCAGTAGTAATCCCGCTAGCGGTGACTACGAGCAGTACTTC.

This chain uses TRBV5-1 with TRBJ1-2; 10 nucleotides align to TRBD1. The CDR3 extends over 16 amino acids. CDR1 and CDR2 from the germline V gene are SGHRS and YFSETQ. The ends lost 4 bases at V and 1 base at J; junction bases unmatched: 7. The CDR3 DNA follows: TGCGCCAGCAGCCATACCGGGACAGGGGTTAACTATGGCTACACCTTC. Translating gives CASSHTGTGVNYGYTF. Together with reference TRBV5-1 and TRBJ1-2, the CDR3 gives the full variable domain: KAGVTQTPRYLIKTRGQQVTLSCSPISGHRSVSWYQQTPGQGLQFLFEYFSETQRNKGNFPGRFSGRQFSNSRSEMNVSTLELGDSALYLCASSHTGTGVNYGYTFGSGTRLTVV.

The rearrangement links TRBV5-1 to TRBJ2-3; 11 bases agree with TRBD2. This CDR3 contains 17 residues. The V gene end was trimmed by 0 bases and the J gene end by 4 bases; junction bases not matched to a gene: 7. Germline V lookup: CDR1 SGHRS, CDR2 YFSETQ. The chain's CDR3 is CASSLERLAGGADTQYF. DNA for the CDR3: TGCGCCAGCAGCTTGGAACGTCTAGCGGGGGGCGCAGATACGCAGTATTTT.

This clone is a singleton in its sample. One junction end disagrees with the germline gene, perhaps due to a read error. The chain carries TRBV7-7 and TRBJ2-1, with D perhaps matching TRBD1 (6 bases). In germline, CDR1 is SSHAT, CDR2 FNYEAQ (reference sequence). The CDR3 covers 15 residues. Here the CDR3 reads CASSLAPGGLDGQFF. The CDR3 DNA follows: TGTGCTAGCAGCTTAGCCCCTGGGGGCCTGGATGGGCAGTTCTTC.